Each of the 28 T cell receptor beta chains below was sequenced from the same sample in a study of T cells in pancreatic ductal adenocarcinoma. Clones were sequenced by immunoSEQ multiplex PCR, and TCRdb holds only the in-frame ones, with some missing. Among more than 15,000 clones, approximately 91% were seen once, and the ten largest hold 0.94%. The selected patients with pancreatic ductal adenocarcinoma had surgery but no neoadjuvant therapy. Sequences were obtained from PBMCs. The receptors originated from a human donor with pancreatic ductal adenocarcinoma.

This chain joins TRBV6-4 and TRBJ2-3; 7 positions match TRBD2. Germline CDR1 MRHNA, CDR2 SNTAGT. This CDR3 is 14 amino acids long. J gave up 6 bases and V 0 bases, and 3 bases lay outside the gene matches. In nucleotides, the CDR3 is TGTGCCAGCAGTGACTCGGGAGGGAGGGATACGCAGTATTTT. It codes for CASSDSGGRDTQYF.

The chain recombines TRBV7-3 with TRBJ1-1, with D possibly matching TRBD1 (5 bases). CDR3 size: 16 residues. Trimming removed 5 bases from V and 0 bases from J, with 16 bases in between. Germline V gene lookup returns CDR1 SGHTA and CDR2 FQGTGA. The CDR3 is CASSPGGGLMNTEAFF. The DNA for the CDR3 is TGTGCCAGCAGCCCGGGGGGGGGACTGATGAACACTGAAGCTTTCTTT.

This sequence joins TRBV25-1 and TRBJ1-2; perhaps TRBD1 as D (5 bases). V dropped 2 bases and J dropped 9 bases, with 10 bases sitting between them. CDR1 and CDR2 (germline): MGHDK, SYGVNS. The CDR3 runs 12 residues. CDR3 bases: TGTGCCAGCAGTGAAGGGTCAGGGAGCTACACCTTC. It encodes CASSEGSGSYTF.

The chain employs TRBV28 and TRBJ1-2; a weak D match, TRBD1 (6 bases). Per germline, CDR1 MDHEN and CDR2 SYDVKM. The germline V and J ends were trimmed by 2 bases and 5 bases, with 18 bases remaining between them. This CDR3 spans 16 amino acids. The CDR3 reads CASSLGGHSLGYGYTF. As DNA, the CDR3 is TGTGCCAGCAGTTTAGGGGGACACTCCCTAGGGTATGGCTACACCTTC.

This clone has a handful of counts. The V gene is TRBV30, the J gene TRBJ2-5; TRBD1 might be the D (6 bases). The germline CDR1 and CDR2 sequences are GTSNPN and SVGIG (reference sequence). V lost 1 base, J lost 7 bases, and 10 bases lay in between. The length of the CDR3 is 12 residues. The DNA of the CDR3 is TGTGCCTGGAGTGAGGGGGTAGGGACCCAGTACTTC. Translation gives CAWSEGVGTQYF. Filled out from reference TRBV30 and TRBJ2-5, the complete variable domain reads SQTIHQWPATLVQPVGSPLSLECTVEGTSNPNLYWYRQAAGRGLQLLFYSVGIGQISSEVPQNLSASRPQDRQFILSSKKLLLSDSGFYLCAWSEGVGTQYFGPGTRLLVL.

The chain carries TRBV28 and TRBJ1-5, with 12 positions matching TRBD1. Germline V gives CDR1 MDHEN, CDR2 SYDVKM. Trimming removed 4 bases from V and 0 bases from J; junction bases left unmatched: 10. This CDR3 is built from 19 residues. The DNA for the CDR3 is TGTGCCAGCAGTTCGTCCGGGACAGGGGGCCCTTATAGCAATCAGCCCCAGCATTTT. Translated: CASSSSGTGGPYSNQPQHF. Full variable domain (outside the CDR3, taken from reference TRBV28 and TRBJ1-5): DVKVTQSSRYLVKRTGEKVFLECVQDMDHENMFWYRQDPGLGLRLIYFSYDVKMKEKGDIPEGYSVSREKKERFSLILESASTNQTSMYLCASSSSGTGGPYSNQPQHFGDGTRLSIL.

The chain links TRBV6-5 to TRBJ1-5; tentative D call: TRBD1 (6 bases). The CDR3 loop spans 14 amino acids. Germline assignment: CDR1 MNHEY and CDR2 SVGAGI. The V gene lost 4 bases and the J gene lost 7 bases, with 14 bases spanning the gap. The CDR3 bases are TGTGCCAGCAGTTCCACAGGGCTCACACAGCCCCAGCATTTT. Its protein is CASSSTGLTQPQHF.

The chain employs TRBV7-6 and TRBJ1-6; TRBD1 is a possible D gene (6 bases). Germline CDR1 is SGHVS and CDR2 is FNYEAQ. V gave up 5 bases and J gave up 8 bases, with 22 bases separating them. CDR3 size: 17 residues. The DNA for the CDR3 is TGTGCCAGCAGCCCGCTCGGGGGGGCGCGTGCCGATTCACCCCTCCACTTT. As protein: CASSPLGGARADSPLHF.

This chain connects TRBV7-9 to TRBJ2-2; D may be TRBD2 (6 bases). Trimming shortened V by 3 bases and J by 7 bases, and 12 bases separated the two germline ends. Germline V gene sequence: CDR1 SEHNR, CDR2 FQNEAQ (reference sequence). The CDR3 contains 14 residues. CDR3 sequence: CASSFSIGGGELFF. The DNA for the CDR3 is TGTGCCAGCAGCTTTTCTATCGGGGGCGGGGAGCTGTTTTTT. The variable domain in full, with the rest retrieved from reference TRBV7-9 and TRBJ2-2, is DTGVSQNPRHKITKRGQNVTFRCDPISEHNRLYWYRQTLGQGPEFLTYFQNEAQLEKSRLLSDRFSAERPKGSFSTLEIQRTEQGDSAMYLCASSFSIGGGELFFGEGSRLTVL.

The V call is TRBV2, the J call TRBJ2-2; D possibly corresponds to TRBD2 (5 bases). Between the trimmed V and J ends, which lost 7 bases and 4 bases, there was a span of 16 bases. The CDR3 is 15 residues long. The germline CDR1 and CDR2 sequences are SNHLY and FYNNEI. CDR3 sequence (DNA): TGTGCCAGCACGAGGGTCCTCCCGGGCACCGGGGAGCTGTTTTTT. Translation gives CASTRVLPGTGELFF.

This clone appeared a few times. The V gene is TRBV5-6, the J gene TRBJ1-3; weak D call: TRBD1 (5 bases). Germline CDR1 reads SGHDT; CDR2 reads YYEEEE. V lost 1 base and J 0 bases, leaving 14 bases between the germline ends. There are 17 residues in the CDR3. CDR3 residues: CASSLRGPTRSGNTIYF. CDR3 bases: TGTGCCAGCAGCTTGAGGGGCCCGACTCGCTCTGGAAACACCATATATTTT.

This chain joins TRBV6-6 and TRBJ1-2, with D perhaps TRBD1 (5 bases). In germline, CDR1 is MNHNY, CDR2 SVGAGI (reference sequence). The CDR3 is 14 amino acids. V was pared by 2 bases and J by 4 bases, with 11 bases between. The CDR3: CASSYGQGLYGYTF. CDR3 DNA sequence: TGTGCCAGCAGTTACGGGCAGGGACTCTATGGCTACACCTTC.

V is TRBV15 and J is TRBJ2-7; TRBD1 matches 9 bases. CDR3 size: 12 residues. CDR1 LNHNV and CDR2 YYDKDF come from the germline V gene (reference sequence). V was pared by 1 base and J by 12 bases, with 4 bases of the junction left unmatched. DNA for the CDR3: TGTGCCACCAGCAGAGTTCGGGACAGGGTGTACTTC. The encoded protein is CATSRVRDRVYF.

Of note for this clone: The junction departs from the called germline gene at one end, perhaps through a read error. The rearrangement uses TRBV4-3 and TRBJ2-2, with D perhaps matching TRBD1 (8 bases). Germline loops: CDR1 LGHNA, CDR2 YSLEER. The CDR3 length is 19 residues. For the CDR3, the DNA is TGCGCCAGCAGCCAAGTAAGATTACAGGGGGGGGATAGAGATCGGGGAGCTGTTTTT. The encoded protein is CASSQVRLQGGDRDRGAVF.

This rearrangement joins TRBV5-4 to TRBJ2-3; possibly TRBD1 for D (6 bases). Germline values: CDR1 SGHNT, CDR2 YYREEE (reference sequence). The CDR3 covers 16 residues. V was shortened by 0 bases and J by 0 bases, with 11 bases between the two germline ends. CDR3 in amino acids: CASSLGAGVSTDTQYF. CDR3 DNA sequence: TGTGCCAGCAGCTTGGGGGCAGGGGTAAGCACAGATACGCAGTATTTT.

This chain uses TRBV7-9 with TRBJ2-3; D is unclear. The CDR3 consists of 16 residues. Germline CDR1 reads SEHNR; CDR2 reads FQNEAQ (reference sequence). V was clipped by 2 bases and J by 1 base, with 13 bases between them. The CDR3 coding sequence is TGTGCCAGCAGCTTATCAGTCGGGTTCGGCACAGATACGCAGTATTTT. Translated: CASSLSVGFGTDTQYF.

This chain links TRBV5-1 with TRBJ2-2; the match to TRBD1 covers 10 bases. Losses at the gene ends were 6 bases for V and 6 bases for J; bases not matched to a gene: 11. This CDR3 region has 16 residues. Germline assignment: CDR1 SGHRS and CDR2 YFSETQ. CDR3 in DNA: TGCGCCAGCACTCTAACGGGACAGGGGCCCGCCGGGGAGCTGTTTTTT. Translation: CASTLTGQGPAGELFF. Complete variable domain (other parts from reference TRBV5-1 and TRBJ2-2): KAGVTQTPRYLIKTRGQQVTLSCSPISGHRSVSWYQQTPGQGLQFLFEYFSETQRNKGNFPGRFSGRQFSNSRSEMNVSTLELGDSALYLCASTLTGQGPAGELFFGEGSRLTVL.

In its sample, this clone was seen once. The CDR3 DNA is TGTGCCAGCAGCCAGTATGACAGTCAAGAGCAGTACTTC. Translated: CASSQYDSQEQYF. This rearrangement joins TRBV7-2 to TRBJ2-7; possibly TRBD1 for D (5 bases). With 5 bases removed from V and 7 bases from J, the gap between germline ends came to 15 bases. The CDR3 extends over 13 amino acids. The germline CDR1 and CDR2 sequences are SGHTA and FQGNSA.

The rearrangement uses TRBV9 and TRBJ2-7; TRBD2 aligns across 10 bases. The CDR3 spans 14 residues. Germline-derived CDR1 and CDR2 are SGDLS and YYNGEE. V was clipped by 2 bases and J by 2 bases; unmatched bases: 1. Here the CDR3 reads CASSVSGGPYEQYF. CDR3 coding DNA: TGTGCCAGCAGCGTTAGCGGGGGGCCCTACGAGCAGTACTTC.

CDR3 DNA sequence: TGTGCCAGCAGCTCAGATCAGACAGGGGTCTATGGCTACACCTTC. It is translated as CASSSDQTGVYGYTF. V is TRBV5-6 and J is TRBJ1-2; 8 bases are a match to TRBD1. Germline values: CDR1 SGHDT, CDR2 YYEEEE. The CDR3 spans 15 residues. Trimming removed 3 bases from V and 4 bases from J; junction bases left unmatched: 8. The entire variable domain, with the rest obtained from reference TRBV5-6 and TRBJ1-2, is as follows: DAGVTQSPTHLIKTRGQQVTLRCSPKSGHDTVSWYQQALGQGPQFIFQYYEEEERQRGNFPDRFSGHQFPNYSSELNVNALLLGDSALYLCASSSDQTGVYGYTFGSGTRLTVV.

This chain joins TRBV19 and TRBJ1-4, with D uncertain. The CDR3 sequence is 10 residues long. CDR1 and CDR2 from the germline V gene are LNHDA and SQIVND (reference sequence). V was cut by 9 bases and J by 10 bases, with 9 bases left in between. The DNA for the CDR3 is TGTGCCAGAAGGAGGGTAAAACTGTTTTTT. This codes for CARRRVKLFF.

The gene calls are TRBV5-1 and TRBJ2-3; TRBD1 might be the D (5 bases). Looked up from germline, CDR1 is SGHRS and CDR2 is YFSETQ. The CDR3 spans 14 residues. V lost 0 bases and J 0 bases, leaving 5 bases between the germline ends. CDR3 sequence: CASSLDRSTDTQYF. For the CDR3, the DNA is TGCGCCAGCAGCTTGGACAGGAGCACAGATACGCAGTATTTT.

This clone appeared a single time. The V call is TRBV6-5, the J call TRBJ1-2; 7 bases match TRBD1. CDR3 length: 14 amino acids. V trimming: 6 bases; J trimming: 8 bases; junction bases outside the gene matches: 12. CDR1 and CDR2 from the germline V gene are MNHEY and SVGAGI. CDR3 nucleotide sequence: TGTGCCAGCAGACCCGGACAGGCTACTATGGGCTACACCTTC. The encoded protein is CASRPGQATMGYTF.

The CDR3 sequence is CASGVGQGVEPLHF. For the CDR3, the DNA is TGTGCCAGTGGTGTGGGACAGGGAGTGGAACCCCTCCACTTT. The V call is TRBV2, the J call TRBJ1-6, with 9 bases matching TRBD1. Germline CDR1 SNHLY, CDR2 FYNNEI. The CDR3 contains 14 residues. With 9 bases clipped from V and 12 bases from J, the junction kept 12 bases outside the gene matches.

V gene TRBV18 combines with J gene TRBJ1-5; D unresolved. V was trimmed by 1 base and J by 2 bases, leaving 12 bases between them. The CDR3 length is 16 residues. From germline, CDR1 is KGHSH and CDR2 LQKENI. CDR3 residues: CASSPREAGGNQPQHF. In DNA form, the CDR3 reads TGTGCCAGCTCACCACGGGAGGCGGGCGGCAATCAGCCCCAGCATTTT.

The V and J genes are TRBV5-1 and TRBJ2-5; 8 nucleotides line up with TRBD1. J lost 4 bases, V lost 7 bases, and 9 bases had no gene match. Germline CDR1 and CDR2: SGHRS and YFSETQ. CDR3 size: 14 residues. The chain's CDR3 is CASGQGWLVETQYF. The CDR3, as DNA: TGCGCCAGCGGACAGGGATGGTTGGTAGAGACCCAGTACTTC.

V usage is TRBV11-2 and J usage is TRBJ2-1; TRBD2 agrees at 13 bases. CDR1 SGHAT and CDR2 FQNNGV come from the germline V gene. This CDR3 has 16 residues. Trimming took 1 base from V and 7 from J; bases not matched to a gene: 4. CDR3 loop: CASSLGGLAGRNEQFF. The CDR3 region has the DNA TGTGCCAGCAGCTTAGGGGGACTAGCGGGGAGAAATGAGCAGTTCTTC.

The chain has TRBV11-3 and TRBJ1-6; 7 nucleotides line up with TRBD1. V trimming: 5 bases; J trimming: 10 bases; junction bases outside the gene matches: 8. The CDR3 is 14 amino acids. CDR1 SGHNT and CDR2 YENEEA come from the germline V gene. The CDR3 spells CASSRSGTASPLHF. The CDR3 nucleotides read TGTGCCAGCAGCCGCTCCGGGACAGCCTCACCCCTCCACTTT.